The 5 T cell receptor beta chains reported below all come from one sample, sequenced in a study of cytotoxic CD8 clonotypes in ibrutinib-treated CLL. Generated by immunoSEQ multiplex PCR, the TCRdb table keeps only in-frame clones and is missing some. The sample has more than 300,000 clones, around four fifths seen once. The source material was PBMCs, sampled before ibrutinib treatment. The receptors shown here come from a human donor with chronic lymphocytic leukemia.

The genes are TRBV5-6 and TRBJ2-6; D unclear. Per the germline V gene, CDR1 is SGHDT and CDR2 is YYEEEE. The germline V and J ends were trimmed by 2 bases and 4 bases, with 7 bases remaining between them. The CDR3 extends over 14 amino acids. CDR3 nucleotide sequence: TGTGCCAGCAGCTTCGGATACGGGGCCAACGTCCTGACTTTC. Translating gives CASSFGYGANVLTF.

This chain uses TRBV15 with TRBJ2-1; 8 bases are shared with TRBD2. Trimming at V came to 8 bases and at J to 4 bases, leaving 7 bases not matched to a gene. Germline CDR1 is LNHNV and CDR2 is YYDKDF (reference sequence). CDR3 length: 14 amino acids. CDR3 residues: CATQSKREYNEQFF. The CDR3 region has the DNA TGTGCCACCCAATCCAAGCGGGAGTACAATGAGCAGTTCTTC.

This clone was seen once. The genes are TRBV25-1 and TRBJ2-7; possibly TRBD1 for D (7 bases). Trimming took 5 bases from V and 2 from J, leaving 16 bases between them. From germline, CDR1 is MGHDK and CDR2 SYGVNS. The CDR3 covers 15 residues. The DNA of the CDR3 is TGTGCCAGCAGTTTCTATCAGGGGGGTACCTACGAGCAGTACTTC. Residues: CASSFYQGGTYEQYF.

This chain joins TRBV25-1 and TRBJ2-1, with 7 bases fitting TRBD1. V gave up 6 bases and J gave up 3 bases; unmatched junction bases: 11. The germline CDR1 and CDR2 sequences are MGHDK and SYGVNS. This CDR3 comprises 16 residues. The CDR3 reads CASSQTTGAFYNEQFF. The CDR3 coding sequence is TGTGCCAGCAGCCAAACAACAGGGGCCTTCTACAATGAGCAGTTCTTC.

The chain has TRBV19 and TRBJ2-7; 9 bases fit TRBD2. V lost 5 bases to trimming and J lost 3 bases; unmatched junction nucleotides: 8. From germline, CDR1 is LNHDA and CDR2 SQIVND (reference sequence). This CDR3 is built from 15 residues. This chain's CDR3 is CASSLHSGSSYEQYF. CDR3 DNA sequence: TGTGCCAGTAGTCTCCATAGCGGGAGTAGCTACGAGCAGTACTTC.